Below, 19 T cell receptor beta chains from the same sample are listed, as sequenced in a study of cytomegalovirus exposure and HLA in healthy donors. It was with 60 Vbeta and 13 Jbeta primers that the PCR ran. Clones were read by immunoSEQ multiplex PCR, and TCRdb kept only the in-frame ones, dropping some. This sample has about 110,000 clones, with 76% found just once. Sequenced input: PBMCs. All receptors come from a man between 18 and 29 years old in good health and CMV-seronegative.

This chain connects TRBV9 to TRBJ2-7; 8 bases align to TRBD1. The CDR3 is made up of 15 amino acids. The J segment lost 2 bases and the V segment lost 2 bases, leaving 6 bases of the junction unmatched. Germline lookup yields CDR1 SGDLS and CDR2 YYNGEE. Written as DNA, the CDR3 is TGTGCCAGCAGCGTTGGACAGGGCAGCACCTACGAGCAGTACTTC. Its protein is CASSVGQGSTYEQYF.

The J gene is TRBJ1-1, the V gene TRBV28; 7 bases fit TRBD1. This CDR3 contains 12 residues. The V and J ends lost 6 bases and 10 bases, in that order; junction bases with no gene match: 8. Germline CDR1 and CDR2: MDHEN and SYDVKM. CDR3 loop: CASSSTGSRAFF. CDR3 coding DNA: TGTGCCAGCAGCTCGACAGGGAGTCGAGCTTTCTTT.

The genes are TRBV29-1 and TRBJ2-5; a weak D match, TRBD2 (5 bases). The CDR3 covers 12 residues. V was pared by 7 bases and J by 1 base, with 10 bases between. The V gene's germline CDR1 is SQVTM and CDR2 ANQGSEA. DNA for the CDR3: TGCAGCGCTGGGAGCTTCCAAGAGACCCAGTACTTC. Residues: CSAGSFQETQYF.

This sequence joins TRBV6-1 and TRBJ1-6; maybe TRBD1 (6 bases). Trimming took off 7 bases at V and 9 bases at J, with 16 bases between the two ends. The CDR3 runs to 14 residues. Germline CDR1 and CDR2: MNHNS and SASEGT. CDR3 in amino acids: CASNRKGVISPLHF. The CDR3 DNA reads as TGTGCCAGCAATCGAAAGGGGGTCATTTCACCCCTCCACTTT.

CDR3 sequence: CASSTRQGVQPQHF. CDR3 in DNA: TGTGCCAGCAGCACTCGACAGGGAGTGCAGCCCCAGCATTTT. The chain recombines TRBV6-6 with TRBJ1-5; 7 bases agree with TRBD1. CDR1 MNHNY and CDR2 SVGAGI come from the germline V gene (reference sequence). The CDR3 totals 14 residues. V was clipped by 6 bases and J by 7 bases; unmatched bases: 9.

This clone was picked up one time. The rearrangement links TRBV19 to TRBJ2-1, with unresolved D. The V gene's germline CDR1 is LNHDA and CDR2 SQIVND (reference sequence). The CDR3 consists of 14 residues. Trimming shortened V by 10 bases and J by 0 bases, and 13 bases separated the two germline ends. CDR3 in DNA: TGTGCCACTCGTAAACAGAGCTCCTACAATGAGCAGTTCTTC. Amino acid sequence: CATRKQSSYNEQFF.

This chain uses TRBV18 with TRBJ2-7, with 7 bases that match TRBD1. This CDR3 contains 17 residues. The germline V gene encodes CDR1 KGHSH and CDR2 LQKENI. Unmatched junction bases numbered 11, after V lost 3 bases and J lost 0 bases. This CDR3 is CASSPPNRDSLSYEQYF. In DNA, the CDR3 is TGTGCCAGCTCACCTCCGAATCGGGACAGTCTCTCCTACGAGCAGTACTTC.

This clone was seen a handful of times. The V call is TRBV6-6, the J call TRBJ1-2, with D possibly TRBD1 on 6 matching bases. CDR3 length equals 13 residues. The V end was cut by 6 bases, the J end by 1 base, with 9 bases between. CDR1 is MNHNY and CDR2 is SVGAGI in the germline V gene (reference sequence). CDR3 protein: CASSLQGNYGYTF. In nucleotides, the CDR3 is TGTGCCAGCAGCTTACAGGGTAACTATGGCTACACCTTC.

This clone was counted a few times. This chain uses TRBV5-1 with TRBJ2-7, with a tentative D call TRBD1 (5 bases). The V gene lost 2 bases and the J gene lost 1 base, with 7 bases spanning the gap. CDR1 SGHRS and CDR2 YFSETQ come from the germline V gene. The CDR3 is 13 residues long. The CDR3 region has the DNA TGCGCCAGCAGCTTCCAGGGTTCCTACGAGCAGTACTTC. It is translated as CASSFQGSYEQYF. The variable domain in full, with the rest retrieved from reference TRBV5-1 and TRBJ2-7, is KAGVTQTPRYLIKTRGQQVTLSCSPISGHRSVSWYQQTPGQGLQFLFEYFSETQRNKGNFPGRFSGRQFSNSRSEMNVSTLELGDSALYLCASSFQGSYEQYFGPGTRLTVT.

This clone appeared a few times. The gene calls are TRBV6-5 and TRBJ2-2, with D possibly TRBD1 on 7 matching bases. V gave up 0 bases and J gave up 5 bases, with 10 bases separating them. There are 15 residues in the CDR3. The V gene's germline CDR1 is MNHEY and CDR2 SVGAGI. The CDR3 loop is CASSYSQGRTGELFF. The CDR3 nucleotides read TGTGCCAGCAGTTACTCACAGGGGAGGACCGGGGAGCTGTTTTTT.

The V call is TRBV2, the J call TRBJ2-3; a possible D gene is TRBD2 (6 bases). Trimming removed 5 bases from V and 2 bases from J, with 17 bases in between. Germline loops: CDR1 SNHLY, CDR2 FYNNEI. The CDR3 is made up of 16 amino acids. CDR3 sequence (DNA): TGTGCCAGCAGTTCGCTAGCGCGAGCTTCCACAGATACGCAGTATTTT. The encoded protein is CASSSLARASTDTQYF.

The genes are TRBV5-4 and TRBJ2-2, with a tentative D call TRBD1 (6 bases). V gave up 0 bases and J gave up 3 bases, with 12 bases separating them. Looked up from germline, CDR1 is SGHNT and CDR2 is YYREEE (reference sequence). This CDR3 contains 16 residues. CDR3 residues: CASSLGWGLDTGELFF. DNA for the CDR3: TGTGCCAGCAGCTTGGGTTGGGGGCTAGACACCGGGGAGCTGTTTTTT.

This rearrangement joins TRBV14 to TRBJ1-2; D perhaps matches TRBD1 (6 bases). The V gene's germline CDR1 is SGHDN and CDR2 FVKESK. The length of the CDR3 is 15 residues. V shed 1 base and J shed 1 base, with 10 bases lying between them. The CDR3 nucleotides are TGTGCCAGCAGCCAAGGGGCAGGGGTTAACTATGGCTACACCTTC. Protein sequence: CASSQGAGVNYGYTF.

This clone was counted a few times. The V and J genes are TRBV5-6 and TRBJ2-3, with D uncertain. The CDR3 length is 11 residues. Germline CDR1 is SGHDT and CDR2 is YYEEEE. Between the trimmed V and J ends, which lost 5 bases and 6 bases, there was a span of 7 bases. The CDR3 bases are TGTGCCAGCAGTAGATGGGATACGCAGTATTTT. It specifies CASSRWDTQYF.

The chain employs TRBV27 and TRBJ1-5; a possible D gene is TRBD1 (5 bases). Deletions cut 6 bases from V and 4 bases from J, with 10 bases between. The CDR3 contains 13 residues. CDR1 and CDR2 (germline): MNHEY, SMNVEV (reference sequence). DNA for the CDR3: TGTGCCAGCAGGCTGGGGGGGAATCAGCCCCAGCATTTT. Amino acids: CASRLGGNQPQHF.

The chain uses TRBV28 and TRBJ1-2, with a possible D match to TRBD1 (6 bases). The CDR3 runs 20 residues. The V gene's germline CDR1 is MDHEN and CDR2 SYDVKM. V was shortened by 6 bases and J by 0 bases, with 29 bases between the two germline ends. The CDR3 DNA is TGTGCCAGCAGCACCAATCGAAAACAGGGTATCTTTTTGGCTAACTATGGCTACACCTTC. It specifies CASSTNRKQGIFLANYGYTF.

A few counts support this clone. CDR3 protein: CAISGLNYGYTF. The CDR3 bases are TGTGCCATCAGTGGACTAAACTATGGCTACACCTTC. This chain uses TRBV10-3 with TRBJ1-2; D not resolved. Germline V gene data show CDR1 as ENHRY and CDR2 as SYGVKD. V was pared by 4 bases and J by 2 bases, with 5 bases between. The CDR3 extends over 12 amino acids.

The CDR3 bases are TGTGCCAGCAGCTCCAGACAGGCCTCCTACGAGCAGTACTTC. It specifies CASSSRQASYEQYF. The chain recombines TRBV13 with TRBJ2-7; D is perhaps TRBD1 (6 bases). V was clipped by 4 bases and J by 0 bases, with 10 bases between them. Germline-derived CDR1 and CDR2 are PRHDT and FYEKMQ (reference sequence). There are 14 residues in the CDR3.

This chain connects TRBV13 to TRBJ2-1, with a tentative D call TRBD2 (6 bases). Germline CDR1 is PRHDT and CDR2 is FYEKMQ (reference sequence). Trimming shortened V by 1 base and J by 6 bases, and 13 bases separated the two germline ends. CDR3 length equals 15 residues. CDR3 protein: CASSLVTSPSNEQFF. The CDR3 coding sequence is TGTGCCAGCAGCTTAGTCACTAGCCCGAGCAATGAGCAGTTCTTC.